This entry concerns a single T cell receptor (beta chain). What it binds is not known. This entry comes from a study of T cell responses to AZD1222 COVID-19 vaccine. Assay: immunoSEQ multiplex PCR; the TCRdb copy retains only in-frame clones and omits some. The sample records over 95,000 clones, roughly 86% being singletons. The V and J ends lost 1 base and 0 bases respectively, with 13 bases between them. Germline lookup yields CDR1 SGHVS and CDR2 FNYEAQ. The CDR3 runs 17 residues. Study observations and caveats: Clonal diversity may have been underestimated in mostly white British donors.

The sample in question was peripheral blood, obtained 28 days after the second AZD1222 dose. The gene calls are TRBV7-6 and TRBJ1-3, with unresolved D. The receptor comes from an adult who received the AZD1222 COVID-19 vaccine. The CDR3 DNA sequence: TGTGCCAGCAGCTTAGAGGATATACGGTCCTCTGGAAACACCATATATTTT. Its translation is CASSLEDIRSSGNTIYF.